This entry concerns a single T cell receptor beta chain. The target antigen is unknown. CDR1 and CDR2 from the germline V gene are LNHDA and SQIVND (reference sequence). V gave up 8 bases and J gave up 7 bases, with 26 bases separating them. The CDR3 loop spans 17 amino acids. The entry originates in a study of T cell responses to AZD1222 COVID-19 vaccine. At the level of the study: Second-dose schedules of about 4 or about 12 weeks were combined. Overall study results and limits: Without day 14 samples, only post-peak T cell repertoires were studied. Regions 160-218 and 743-854 dominated among vaccine-associated CD4 TCRs spanning spike.

Sequencing used immunoSEQ multiplex PCR; TCRdb keeps in-frame clones, though not all of them. The table lists around 120,000 clones, around 90% of them singletons. The sample in question was peripheral blood, obtained on day 0 of AZD1222 vaccination. This sequence joins TRBV19 and TRBJ1-4; D is undetermined. The sequence derives from an adult in good health. The CDR3 DNA reads as TGTGCCAGTCAAACTCGATTACGGGTCACACGAGGTGAAAAACTGTTTTTT. Residues: CASQTRLRVTRGEKLFF.